Listed below are T cell receptor beta chains from one sample, sequenced in a study of blood T cells in healthy people across ages. MiXCR was run by TCRdb on the 5' RACE reads, yielding one entry per CDR3 protein. Among approximately 900,000 distinct CDR3 sequences listed, 40% to 60% were seen once. What was sequenced was blood. The receptors shown here come from a man aged 25 to 45 in good health. Each CDR3 is given with its conserved first and last residue. D genes are given only for firm matches. Expanded clones get a size class; other rows say once, few or many, or leave the size out.

j_call clone_size v_call d_call cdr3_aa cdr3_nt
TRBJ2-5 - TRBV5-1 - CASSFEGYQETQYF TGCGCCAGCAGCTTCGAGGGCTACCAAGAGACCCAGTACTTC
TRBJ2-1 - TRBV28 TRBD2 CASRGTAGGRRNEQFF TGTGCCAGCAGGGGGACTGCGGGGGGCCGCAGGAATGAGCAGTTCTTC
TRBJ2-7 - TRBV7-8 - CASSFTLLGYEQYF TGTGCCAGCAGCTTCACACTCCTTGGGTACGAGCAGTACTTC
TRBJ2-1 few TRBV27 TRBD2 CAAGGKNNEQFF TGTGCCGCGGGGGGGAAGAACAATGAGCAGTTCTTC
TRBJ2-1 - TRBV24-1 TRBD1 CATSDPGQGASVNEQFF TGTGCCACCAGTGACCCGGGACAGGGGGCGAGTGTCAATGAGCAGTTCTTC
TRBJ2-7 - TRBV20-1 TRBD2 CSARDGQRGPSSYEQYF TGCAGTGCTAGAGATGGACAGCGGGGGCCGAGCTCCTACGAGCAGTACTTC
TRBJ2-7 few TRBV20-1 - CSAPAVVRGEQYF TGCAGTGCACCCGCGGTTGTTCGGGGGGAGCAGTACTTC
TRBJ1-5 - TRBV12-3/TRBV12-4 TRBD1 CASRRTGVGNQPQHF TGTGCCAGCAGGAGGACAGGGGTTGGGAATCAGCCCCAGCATTTT
TRBJ2-3 - TRBV6-4 TRBD2 CVSSELGTSPDTQYF TGTGTCAGCAGTGAGCTAGGGACTAGCCCAGATACGCAGTATTTT
TRBJ1-6 many TRBV7-2 - CASSLEGLDSPLHF TGTGCCAGCAGCTTAGAGGGTCTCGATTCACCCCTCCACTTT
TRBJ2-7 - TRBV5-1 - CASSLLPGYEQYF TGCGCCAGCAGCTTACTGCCAGGCTACGAGCAGTACTTC
TRBJ2-7 few TRBV7-9 - CASSTTDRAYEQYF TGTGCCAGCAGCACCACAGATAGAGCCTACGAGCAGTACTTC
TRBJ1-1 few TRBV24-1 - CATSNRDTEAFF TGTGCCACCAGTAACAGGGATACTGAAGCTTTCTTT
TRBJ2-1 - TRBV14 - CASSPRLQGNEQFF TGTGCCAGCAGCCCTAGGCTACAGGGCAATGAGCAGTTCTTC
TRBJ1-1 - TRBV7-9 - CASSFSDGMNTEAFF TGTGCCAGCAGCTTCTCGGACGGCATGAACACTGAAGCTTTCTTT
TRBJ2-3 - TRBV4-2 - CASSQAGITYTDTQYF TGTGCCAGCAGCCAGGCAGGGATTACCTACACAGATACGCAGTATTTT
TRBJ2-7 - TRBV4-1 TRBD1 CASSQGTGGIDEQYF TGCGCCAGCAGCCAAGGGACAGGGGGTATCGACGAGCAGTACTTC
TRBJ2-1 - TRBV28 TRBD2 CASTSVAGGYNEQFF TGTGCCAGCACCTCCGTAGCGGGGGGCTACAATGAGCAGTTCTTC
TRBJ2-7 - TRBV7-6 - CASSLHRGRLYEQYF TGTGCCAGCAGCTTACACCGCGGGCGCTTATACGAGCAGTACTTC
TRBJ2-2 - TRBV27 TRBD1 CASSLRGTGGLIGELFF TGTGCCAGCAGTTTAAGGGGGACAGGGGGCTTAATCGGGGAGCTGTTTTTT
TRBJ2-3 - TRBV7-9 - CASNLRPGEDLRTDTQYF TGTGCCAGCAACTTAAGGCCAGGGGAGGACTTAAGGACAGATACGCAGTATTTT
TRBJ2-5 many TRBV28 - CASSFDGTQYF TGTGCCAGCAGTTTCGACGGGACGCAGTACTTC
TRBJ1-5 - TRBV2 - CASSELRQGGQPQHF TGTGCCAGCAGTGAACTGAGGCAGGGCGGACAGCCCCAGCATTTT
TRBJ2-3 few TRBV20-1 - CSATSTDTQYF TGCAGTGCTACTAGCACAGATACGCAGTATTTT
TRBJ2-3 once TRBV5-1 TRBD2 CASSFGTSGGVTDTQYF TGCGCCAGCAGCTTCGGGACTAGCGGGGGGGTCACAGATACGCAGTATTTT
TRBJ2-7 - TRBV7-2 - CASSLGLRRERGEQYF TGTGCCAGCAGCTTAGGACTCCGGAGGGAGCGAGGCGAGCAGTACTTC
TRBJ1-1 - TRBV4-1 - CASSQGGRGDTEAFF TGCGCCAGCAGCCAAGGGGGGAGGGGCGACACTGAAGCTTTCTTT
TRBJ1-2 - TRBV14 - CASSPYRATNYGYTF TGTGCCAGCAGCCCCTACAGGGCGACTAACTATGGCTACACCTTC
TRBJ2-1 once TRBV7-9 - CASSRDGDNEQFF TGTGCCAGCAGCCGCGACGGAGACAATGAGCAGTTCTTC
TRBJ2-3 - TRBV27 - CASSLNRALSTDTQYF TGTGCCAGCAGTTTAAACAGGGCCCTCAGCACAGATACGCAGTATTTT
TRBJ2-7 - TRBV14 - CASSQVVSLSYEQYF TGTGCCAGCAGCCAAGTCGTGAGCCTCTCCTACGAGCAGTACTTC
TRBJ2-3 few TRBV3-1 TRBD2 CASSQVKIAGSTDTQYF TGTGCCAGCAGCCAAGTGAAAATAGCGGGAAGCACAGATACGCAGTATTTT
TRBJ2-2 once TRBV11-2 - CASSRPPGTGELFF TGTGCCAGCTCCCGGCCCCCGGGCACCGGGGAGCTGTTTTTT
TRBJ1-6 few TRBV9 - CASSVKGGNSPLHF TGTGCCAGCAGCGTAAAAGGGGGTAATTCACCCCTCCACTTT
TRBJ2-7 - TRBV25-1 - CASSGGQFYEQYF TGTGCCAGCAGCGGGGGGCAGTTCTACGAGCAGTACTTC
TRBJ2-3 few TRBV3-1 TRBD2 CASSLTGLGVDTQYF TGTGCCAGCAGCCTAACGGGACTAGGGGTAGATACGCAGTATTTT
TRBJ1-1 many TRBV7-2 - CASSLYAADEAFF TGTGCCAGCAGCTTATACGCCGCCGATGAAGCTTTCTTT
TRBJ2-1 - TRBV29-1 - CSVEGFRASSYNEQFF TGCAGCGTTGAAGGGTTCAGGGCAAGCTCCTACAATGAGCAGTTCTTC
TRBJ1-4 - TRBV6-5 TRBD1 CASKLDRETEKLFF TGTGCCAGCAAGCTAGACAGGGAAACTGAAAAACTGTTTTTT
TRBJ2-2 once TRBV6-2/TRBV6-3 TRBD2 CASTLLAGANTGELFF TGTGCCAGCACTCTCTTAGCGGGGGCCAACACCGGGGAGCTGTTTTTT
TRBJ1-6 few TRBV28 - CASSPPRQNSPLHF TGTGCCAGCAGTCCCCCTCGACAGAATTCACCCCTCCACTTT
TRBJ2-7 - TRBV3-1 TRBD2 CASSPMGPAGRTEQYF TGTGCCAGCAGCCCGATGGGTCCAGCGGGGAGGACCGAGCAGTACTTC
TRBJ2-5 - TRBV18 - CASSPEKGFGETQYF TGTGCCAGCTCACCAGAGAAGGGTTTCGGAGAGACCCAGTACTTC
TRBJ2-7 - TRBV29-1 TRBD2 CSVEVSGGYEQYF TGCAGCGTTGAAGTGAGCGGGGGTTACGAGCAGTACTTC
TRBJ2-1 - TRBV6-2/TRBV6-3 TRBD2 CASRTGLAYNEQFF TGTGCCAGCAGGACCGGACTAGCCTACAATGAGCAGTTCTTC
TRBJ2-3 - TRBV20-1 TRBD2 CSATPSSGGSGTQYF TGCAGTGCTACCCCGAGTAGCGGGGGGTCAGGTACGCAGTATTTT
TRBJ2-7 - TRBV7-2 TRBD1 CASSQGVRLNSYEQYF TGTGCCAGCAGCCAGGGGGTCAGATTGAATTCCTACGAGCAGTACTTC
TRBJ2-4 few TRBV3-1 - CASRSAGGGRGIQYF TGTGCCAGCAGGTCCGCGGGCGGGGGCCGTGGGATTCAGTACTTC
TRBJ2-1 - TRBV29-1 TRBD2 CSEGRDYGEQFF TGCAGCGAGGGACGGGACTACGGGGAGCAGTTCTTC
TRBJ2-1 few TRBV27 - CASRRGSYNEQFF TGTGCCAGCAGGCGGGGCTCCTACAATGAGCAGTTCTTC
TRBJ2-2 few TRBV25-1 - CASSEDITGELFF TGTGCCAGCAGTGAAGACATCACCGGGGAGCTGTTTTTT
TRBJ2-3 - TRBV18 - CASSPPGMGGTDTQYF TGTGCCAGCTCACCACCCGGGATGGGTGGCACAGATACGCAGTATTTT
TRBJ1-2 once TRBV7-2 - CASSPSQGYTF TGTGCCAGCAGCCCCAGTCAGGGCTACACCTTC
TRBJ1-1 - TRBV6-1 TRBD1 CASSALQGGETEAFF TGTGCCAGCAGTGCTCTACAGGGGGGAGAAACTGAAGCTTTCTTT
TRBJ2-1 - TRBV20-1 TRBD2 CSARVGTRKRNEQFF TGCAGTGCTAGAGTCGGGACTAGGAAGCGCAATGAGCAGTTCTTC
TRBJ2-1 - TRBV27 - CASSLGPSVAYALYSYNEQFF TGTGCCAGCAGTTTAGGCCCGTCCGTTGCCTACGCTCTCTACTCCTACAATGAGCAGTTCTTC
TRBJ1-5 few TRBV3-1 TRBD1 CASSQGGTGDQPQHF TGTGCCAGCAGCCAAGGAGGTACAGGGGATCAGCCCCAGCATTTT
TRBJ2-1 - TRBV24-1 - CATSDSQAGNEQFF TGTGCCACCAGTGATTCCCAAGCGGGCAATGAGCAGTTCTTC
TRBJ1-4 - TRBV2 - CASTSTGSGEKLFF TGTGCCAGCACCTCGACGGGTTCAGGTGAAAAACTGTTTTTT